This T cell receptor (beta chain) derives from a study of cytomegalovirus exposure and HLA in healthy donors. CDR1 is ENHRY and CDR2 is SYGVKD in the germline V gene. The CDR3 contains 16 residues. Trimming pared 5 bases from V and 2 bases from J, leaving 18 bases between. 60 Vbeta and 13 Jbeta primers were used in PCR. TCRdb keeps only in-frame clones here, not all; method: immunoSEQ multiplex PCR. The sample comprises 95,000 to 100,000 clones, about 70% of which are singletons, and 7% to 10% rests with the top ten. This clone occurred once. The TCR sequence derives from a human donor in good health. The specimen was PBMCs. V usage is TRBV10-3 and J usage is TRBJ1-1; perhaps TRBD1 as D (6 bases). CDR3 sequence reads: CAISRTGQGFNTEAFF. In DNA, the CDR3 is TGTGCCATCAGTCGAACAGGGCAGGGATTTAACACTGAAGCTTTCTTT.